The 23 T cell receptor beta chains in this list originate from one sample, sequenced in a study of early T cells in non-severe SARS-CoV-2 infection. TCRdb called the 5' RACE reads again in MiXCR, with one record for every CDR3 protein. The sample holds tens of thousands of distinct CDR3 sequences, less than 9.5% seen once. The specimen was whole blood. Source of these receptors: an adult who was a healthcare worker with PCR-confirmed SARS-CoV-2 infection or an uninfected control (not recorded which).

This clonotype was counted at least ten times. The CDR3 coding sequence is TGCAGCGGGCGGGAAGGTAGGGACAGATACAATGAGCAGTTCTTC. This encodes CSGREGRDRYNEQFF. This sequence joins TRBV29-1 and TRBJ2-1, with D perhaps TRBD1 (7 bases). The germline gives CDR1 SQVTM, CDR2 ANQGSEA. V lost 7 bases, J lost 4 bases, and 20 bases lay in between. The length of the CDR3 is 15 residues.

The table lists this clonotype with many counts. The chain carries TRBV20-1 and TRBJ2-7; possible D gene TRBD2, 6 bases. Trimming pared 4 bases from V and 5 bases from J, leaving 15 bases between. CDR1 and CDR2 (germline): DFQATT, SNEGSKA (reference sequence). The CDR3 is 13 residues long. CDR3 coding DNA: TGCAGTGCTACCCTGGGGGGATCCGACGAGCAGTACTTC. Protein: CSATLGGSDEQYF.

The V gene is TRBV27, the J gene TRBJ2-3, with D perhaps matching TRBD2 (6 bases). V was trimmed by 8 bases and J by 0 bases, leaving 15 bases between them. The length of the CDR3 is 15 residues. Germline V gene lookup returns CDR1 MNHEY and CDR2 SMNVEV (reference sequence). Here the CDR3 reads CASHSSGTSTDTQYF. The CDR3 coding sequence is TGTGCCAGCCACTCATCAGGGACTAGCACAGATACGCAGTATTTT.

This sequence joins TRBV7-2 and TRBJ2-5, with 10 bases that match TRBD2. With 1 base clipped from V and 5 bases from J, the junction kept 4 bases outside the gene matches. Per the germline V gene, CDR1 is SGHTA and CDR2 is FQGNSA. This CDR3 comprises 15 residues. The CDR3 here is CASSLVASGSETQYF. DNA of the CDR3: TGTGCCAGCAGCTTAGTCGCTAGCGGGAGTGAGACCCAGTACTTC.

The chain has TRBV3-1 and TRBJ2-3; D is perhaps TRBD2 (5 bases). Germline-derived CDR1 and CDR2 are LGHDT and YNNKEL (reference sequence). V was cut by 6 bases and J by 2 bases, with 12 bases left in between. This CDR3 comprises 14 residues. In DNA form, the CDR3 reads TGTGCCAGCAGTCGTTCGGGGTCCACAGATACGCAGTATTTT. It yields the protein CASSRSGSTDTQYF.

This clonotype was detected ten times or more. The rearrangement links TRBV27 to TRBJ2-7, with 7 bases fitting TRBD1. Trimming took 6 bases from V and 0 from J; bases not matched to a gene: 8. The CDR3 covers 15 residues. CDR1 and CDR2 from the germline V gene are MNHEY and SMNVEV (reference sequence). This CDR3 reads CASSSGQSTSYEQYF. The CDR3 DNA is TGTGCCAGCAGCTCGGGACAGAGCACCTCCTACGAGCAGTACTTC.

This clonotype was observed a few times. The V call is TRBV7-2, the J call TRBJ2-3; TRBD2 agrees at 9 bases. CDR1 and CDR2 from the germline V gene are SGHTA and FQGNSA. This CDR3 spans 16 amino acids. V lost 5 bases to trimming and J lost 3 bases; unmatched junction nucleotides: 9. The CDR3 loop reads CASSKPIAGVTDTQYF. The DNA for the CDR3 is TGTGCCAGCAGCAAACCCATAGCGGGAGTGACAGATACGCAGTATTTT.

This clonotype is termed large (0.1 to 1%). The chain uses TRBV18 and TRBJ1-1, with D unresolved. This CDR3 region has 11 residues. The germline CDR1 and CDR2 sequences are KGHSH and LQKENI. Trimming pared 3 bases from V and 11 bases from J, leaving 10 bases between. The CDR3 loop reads CASSPQTAAFF. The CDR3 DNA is TGTGCCAGCTCACCCCAGACGGCGGCTTTCTTT.

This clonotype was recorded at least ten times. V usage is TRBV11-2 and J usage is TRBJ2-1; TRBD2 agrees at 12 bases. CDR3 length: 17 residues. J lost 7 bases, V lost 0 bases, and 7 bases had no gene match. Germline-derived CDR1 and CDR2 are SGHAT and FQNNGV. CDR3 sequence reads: CASSLDWETSGSNEQFF. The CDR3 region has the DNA TGTGCCAGCAGCTTAGATTGGGAGACTAGCGGGAGTAATGAGCAGTTCTTC. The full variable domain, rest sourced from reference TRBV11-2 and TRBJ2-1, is EAGVAQSPRYKIIEKRQSVAFWCNPISGHATLYWYQQILGQGPKLLIQFQNNGVVDDSQLPKDRFSAERLKGVDSTLKIQPAKLEDSAVYLCASSLDWETSGSNEQFFGPGTRLTVL.

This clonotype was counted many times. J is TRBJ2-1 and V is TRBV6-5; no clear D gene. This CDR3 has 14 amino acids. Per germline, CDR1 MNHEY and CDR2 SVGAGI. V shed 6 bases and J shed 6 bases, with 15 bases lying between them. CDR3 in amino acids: CASSQDGLGNEQFF. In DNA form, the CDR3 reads TGTGCCAGCAGCCAGGACGGCTTGGGCAATGAGCAGTTCTTC.

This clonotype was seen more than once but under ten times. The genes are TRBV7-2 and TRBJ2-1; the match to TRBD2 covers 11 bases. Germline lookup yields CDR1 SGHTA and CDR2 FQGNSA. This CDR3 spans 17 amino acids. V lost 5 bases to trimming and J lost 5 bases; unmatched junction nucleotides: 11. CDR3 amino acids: CASSRRPPGLADNEQFF. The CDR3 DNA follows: TGTGCCAGCAGCCGCCGCCCTCCGGGACTAGCGGACAATGAGCAGTTCTTC.

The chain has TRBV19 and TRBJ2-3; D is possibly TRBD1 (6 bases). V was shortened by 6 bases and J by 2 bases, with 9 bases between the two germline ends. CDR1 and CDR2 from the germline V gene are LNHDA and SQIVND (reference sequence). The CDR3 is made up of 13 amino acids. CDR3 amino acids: CASSGQYTDTQYF. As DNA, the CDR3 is TGTGCCAGTAGCGGACAGTACACAGATACGCAGTATTTT.

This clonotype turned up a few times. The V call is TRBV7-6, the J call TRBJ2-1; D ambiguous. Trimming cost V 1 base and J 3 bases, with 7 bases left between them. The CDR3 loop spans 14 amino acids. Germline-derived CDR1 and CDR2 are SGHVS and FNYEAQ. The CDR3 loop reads CASSLVGDYNEQFF. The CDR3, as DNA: TGTGCCAGCAGCTTAGTAGGTGACTACAATGAGCAGTTCTTC.

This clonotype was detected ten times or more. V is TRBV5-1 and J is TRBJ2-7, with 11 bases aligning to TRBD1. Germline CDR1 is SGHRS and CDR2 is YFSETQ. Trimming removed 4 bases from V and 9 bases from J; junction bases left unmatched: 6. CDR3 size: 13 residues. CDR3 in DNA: TGCGCCAGCAGCCGGGACAGGGGGGCTGTGCAGTACTTC. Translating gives CASSRDRGAVQYF.

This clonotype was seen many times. CDR3 loop: CASSLAGKSYEQYF. The CDR3 coding sequence is TGCGCCAGCAGCTTGGCCGGGAAGTCCTACGAGCAGTACTTC. The V gene is TRBV5-1, the J gene TRBJ2-7; a possible D gene is TRBD2 (5 bases). The CDR3 runs to 14 residues. The germline gives CDR1 SGHRS, CDR2 YFSETQ. V was shortened by 0 bases and J by 1 base, with 8 bases between the two germline ends.

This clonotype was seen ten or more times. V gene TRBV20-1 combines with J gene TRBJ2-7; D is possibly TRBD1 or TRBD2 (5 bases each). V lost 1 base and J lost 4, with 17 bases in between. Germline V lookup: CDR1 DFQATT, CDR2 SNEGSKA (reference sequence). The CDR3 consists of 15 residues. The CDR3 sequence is CSARGPDRDPYEQYF. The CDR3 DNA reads TGCAGTGCTAGAGGACCAGACCGGGACCCTTACGAGCAGTACTTC.

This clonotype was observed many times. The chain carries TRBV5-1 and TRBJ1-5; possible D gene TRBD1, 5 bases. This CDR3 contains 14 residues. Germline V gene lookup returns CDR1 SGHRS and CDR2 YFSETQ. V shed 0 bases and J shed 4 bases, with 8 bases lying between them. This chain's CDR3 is CASSLDAGNQPQHF. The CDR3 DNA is TGCGCCAGCAGCTTGGACGCAGGGAATCAGCCCCAGCATTTT.

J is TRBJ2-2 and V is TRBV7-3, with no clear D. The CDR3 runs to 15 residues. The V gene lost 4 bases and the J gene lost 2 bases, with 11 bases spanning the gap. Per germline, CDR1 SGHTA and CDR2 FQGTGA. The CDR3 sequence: CASSSNAVNTGELFF. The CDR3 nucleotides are TGTGCCAGCAGCTCAAACGCGGTTAACACCGGGGAGCTGTTTTTT.

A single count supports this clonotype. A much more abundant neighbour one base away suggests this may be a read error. The CDR3 spells CASSPGTEAYEQYF. The CDR3 nucleotides are TGTGCCAGCTCACCGGGGACAGAGGCCTACGAGCAGTACTTC. The chain carries TRBV18 and TRBJ2-7; 7 nucleotides match TRBD1. CDR1 and CDR2 (germline): KGHSH, LQKENI. J gave up 2 bases and V 3 bases, and 4 bases lay outside the gene matches. The CDR3 is 14 amino acids.

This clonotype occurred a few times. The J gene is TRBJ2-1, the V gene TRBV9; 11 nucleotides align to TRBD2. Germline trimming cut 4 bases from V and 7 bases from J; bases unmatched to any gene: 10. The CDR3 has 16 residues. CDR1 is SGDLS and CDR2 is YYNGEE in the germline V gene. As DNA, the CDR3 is TGTGCCAGCAGCCCACTACTAGCGGGGGTAGGTAATGAGCAGTTCTTC. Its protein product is CASSPLLAGVGNEQFF.

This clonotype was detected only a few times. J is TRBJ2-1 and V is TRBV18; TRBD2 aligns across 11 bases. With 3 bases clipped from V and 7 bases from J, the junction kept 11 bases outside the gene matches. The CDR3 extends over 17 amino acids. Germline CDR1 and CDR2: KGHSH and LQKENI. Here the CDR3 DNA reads TGTGCCAGCTCACCCACCCGGGAACTAGCGGGAGCGAATGAGCAGTTCTTC. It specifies CASSPTRELAGANEQFF. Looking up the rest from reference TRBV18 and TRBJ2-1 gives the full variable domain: NAGVMQNPRHLVRRRGQEARLRCSPMKGHSHVYWYRQLPEEGLKFMVYLQKENIIDESGMPKERFSAEFPKEGPSILRIQQVVRGDSAAYFCASSPTRELAGANEQFFGPGTRLTVL.

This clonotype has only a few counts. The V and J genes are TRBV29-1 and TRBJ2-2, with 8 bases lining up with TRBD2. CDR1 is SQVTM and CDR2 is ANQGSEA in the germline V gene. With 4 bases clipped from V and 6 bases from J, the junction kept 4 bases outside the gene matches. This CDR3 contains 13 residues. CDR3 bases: TGCAGCGTTGGGACTAGCATCGCCGGGGAGCTGTTTTTT. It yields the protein CSVGTSIAGELFF.

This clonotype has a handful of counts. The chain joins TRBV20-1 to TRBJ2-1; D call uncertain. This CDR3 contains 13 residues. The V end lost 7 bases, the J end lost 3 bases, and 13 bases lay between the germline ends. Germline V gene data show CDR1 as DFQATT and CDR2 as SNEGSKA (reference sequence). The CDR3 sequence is CSGVDPNYNEQFF. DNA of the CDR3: TGCAGTGGGGTGGACCCGAACTACAATGAGCAGTTCTTC.